These T cell receptor beta chains were read from a single sample in a study of T cell responses to AZD1222 COVID-19 vaccine. Generated by immunoSEQ multiplex PCR, the TCRdb table keeps only in-frame clones and is missing some. The sample holds roughly 160,000 clones; approximately 90% are singletons and the top ten take around 4.4%. The sample consisted of peripheral blood, taken on day 0 of MenACWY control vaccination. Source of these receptors: an adult in good health. CDR3s include the opening cysteine and the closing phenylalanine or tryptophan.

v_call	j_call	cdr3_aa
TRBV29-1	TRBJ2-7	CSVGVGLGGEQYF
TRBV28	TRBJ2-1	CASSYRDRGVGEQFF
TRBV19	TRBJ2-7	CASSITGVPYEQYF
TRBV7-8	TRBJ1-5	CASNTGTATSNQPQHF
TRBV9	TRBJ1-2	CASSAGHLANYGYTF
TRBV11-3	TRBJ1-4	CASSSRTGLGNEKLFF
TRBV7-2	TRBJ2-5	CASSLQGAEETQYF
TRBV12-5	TRBJ1-2	CASGEQGLRDGYTF
TRBV4-1	TRBJ2-7	CASSQGASGRVYEQYF
TRBV19	TRBJ1-3	CASSMVSSGNTIYF
TRBV27	TRBJ2-4	CASSLDDRLNIQYF
TRBV29-1	TRBJ2-6	CSVGLVRSGANVLTF
TRBV7-9	TRBJ2-1	CASSLLAGGPYNEQFF
TRBV25-1	TRBJ1-1	CASSEVGDTEAFF
TRBV5-6	TRBJ2-1	CASSEGLAGGGFF
TRBV5-4	TRBJ1-6	CASSFQQGTYNSPLHF
TRBV2	TRBJ2-3	CASSFGLAGLGTDTQYF
TRBV11-3	TRBJ1-5	CASSLSQGKPQHF
TRBV5-5	TRBJ1-4	CASSLGQLNEKLFF
TRBV7-9	TRBJ2-2	CASSSTVNTGELFF
TRBV4-2	TRBJ2-1	CASSQDPGAEQFF
TRBV21-1	TRBJ2-1	CASSKGASSEQFF
TRBV9	TRBJ1-5	CASSVGDISNQPQHF